The present T cell receptor (beta chain) was sequenced within a study of blood T cell repertoires in COVID-19. Study details: Acute-phase and convalescent COVID-19 samples originated in the United States, Italy and Spain. PBMCs, B-cell-depleted T cells, or T cells provided the cDNA or gDNA that made up the material.

The V and J ends lost 3 bases and 7 bases, in that order; junction bases with no gene match: 11. The CDR3 is 18 residues long. The germline gives CDR1 SGHTA, CDR2 FQGNSA. The participants were between about 18 and 95 years old and came from under 25 US areas. Original handling: Amplification of reference gene primers was used by the study to estimate nucleated cell counts. Using immunoSEQ multiplex PCR, the repertoire was profiled, and TCRdb retains in-frame clones only, with some absent. D and trimming come from the DNA, and the V and J calls and clone size come from that table. The sample shows about 400,000 clones, around 87% of them seen only once.

The sample consisted of PBMCs or T cells enriched from blood (not recorded which). The TCR was taken from a woman between 25 and 40 years old with acute COVID-19. The chain is built from TRBV7-2 and TRBJ1-6; 11 bases fit TRBD1. The CDR3 protein is CASSFRARTGGVNSPLHF. CDR3 DNA: TGTGCCAGCAGCTTCCGGGCCCGGACAGGGGGCGTGAATTCACCCCTCCACTTT.